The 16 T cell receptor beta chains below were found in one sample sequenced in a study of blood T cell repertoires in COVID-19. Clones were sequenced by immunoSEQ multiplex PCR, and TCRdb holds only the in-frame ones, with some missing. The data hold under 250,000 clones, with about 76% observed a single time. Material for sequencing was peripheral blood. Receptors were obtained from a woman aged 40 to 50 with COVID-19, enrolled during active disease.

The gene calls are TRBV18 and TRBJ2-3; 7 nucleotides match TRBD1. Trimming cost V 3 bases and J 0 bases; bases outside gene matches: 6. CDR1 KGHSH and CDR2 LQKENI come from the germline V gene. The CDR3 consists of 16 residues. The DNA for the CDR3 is TGTGCCAGCTCACCTCGGACAGGCCCTAGCACAGATACGCAGTATTTT. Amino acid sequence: CASSPRTGPSTDTQYF.

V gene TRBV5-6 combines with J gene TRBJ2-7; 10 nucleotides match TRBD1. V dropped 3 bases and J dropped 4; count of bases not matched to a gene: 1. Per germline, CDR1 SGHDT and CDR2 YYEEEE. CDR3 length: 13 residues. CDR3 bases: TGTGCCAGCAGCTGGGGACAGGGGTACGAGCAGTACTTC. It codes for CASSWGQGYEQYF.

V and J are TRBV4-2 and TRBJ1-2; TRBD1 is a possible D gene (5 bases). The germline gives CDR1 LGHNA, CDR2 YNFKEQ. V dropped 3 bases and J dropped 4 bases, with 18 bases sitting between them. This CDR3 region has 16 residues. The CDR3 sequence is CASSQSGDAAFYGYTF. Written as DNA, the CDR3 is TGTGCCAGCAGCCAGAGCGGGGACGCCGCCTTCTATGGCTACACCTTC.

In nucleotides, the CDR3 is TGTGCCAGCGGGATAAGCGGGAGCTCCTACAATGAGCAGTTCTTC. Its translation: CASGISGSSYNEQFF. The V and J genes are TRBV11-2 and TRBJ2-1; the match to TRBD2 covers 8 bases. The CDR3 has 15 residues. V dropped 8 bases and J dropped 0; count of bases not matched to a gene: 6. Germline V CDR1 and CDR2: SGHAT, FQNNGV.

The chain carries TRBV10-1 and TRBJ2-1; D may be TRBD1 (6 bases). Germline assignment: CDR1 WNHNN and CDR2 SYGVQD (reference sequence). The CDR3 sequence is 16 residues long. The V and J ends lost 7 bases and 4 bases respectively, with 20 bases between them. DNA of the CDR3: TGCGCCAGCAACAAAGGGGGTCCACCAATTTACAATGAGCAGTTCTTC. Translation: CASNKGGPPIYNEQFF.

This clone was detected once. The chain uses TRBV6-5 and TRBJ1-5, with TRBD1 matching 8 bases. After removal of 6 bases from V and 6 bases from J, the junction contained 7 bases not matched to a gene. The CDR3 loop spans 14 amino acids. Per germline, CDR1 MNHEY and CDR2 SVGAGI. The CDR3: CASRGAGGVQPQHF. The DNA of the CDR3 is TGTGCCAGCAGGGGGGCAGGGGGCGTTCAGCCCCAGCATTTT.

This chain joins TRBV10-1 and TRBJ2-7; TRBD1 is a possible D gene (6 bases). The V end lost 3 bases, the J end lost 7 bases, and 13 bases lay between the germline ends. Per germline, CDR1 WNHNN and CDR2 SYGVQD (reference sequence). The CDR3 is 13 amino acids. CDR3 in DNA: TGCGCCAGCAGTGAAAACAGGGCCTGGGAGCAGTACTTC. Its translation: CASSENRAWEQYF.

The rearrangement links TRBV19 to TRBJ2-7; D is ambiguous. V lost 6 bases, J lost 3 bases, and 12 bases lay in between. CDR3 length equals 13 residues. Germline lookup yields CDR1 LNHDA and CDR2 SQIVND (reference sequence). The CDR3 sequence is CASSVRVGYEQYF. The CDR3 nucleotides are TGTGCCAGTAGCGTTCGGGTTGGCTACGAGCAGTACTTC. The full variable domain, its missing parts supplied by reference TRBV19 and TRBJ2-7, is DGGITQSPKYLFRKEGQNVTLSCEQNLNHDAMYWYRQDPGQGLRLIYYSQIVNDFQKGDIAEGYSVSREKKESFPLTVTSAQKNPTAFYLCASSVRVGYEQYFGPGTRLTVT.

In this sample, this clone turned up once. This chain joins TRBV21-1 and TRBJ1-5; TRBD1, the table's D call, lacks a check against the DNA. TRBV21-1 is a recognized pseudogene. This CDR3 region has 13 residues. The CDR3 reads CASSNRVNQPQHF. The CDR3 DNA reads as TGTGCCAGCAGCAACAGGGTCAATCAGCCCCAGCATTTT.

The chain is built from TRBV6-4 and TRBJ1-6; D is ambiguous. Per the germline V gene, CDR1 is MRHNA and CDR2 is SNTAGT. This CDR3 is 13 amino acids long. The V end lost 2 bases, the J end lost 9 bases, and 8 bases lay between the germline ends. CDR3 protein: CASSDTEASPLHF. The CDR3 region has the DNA TGTGCCAGCAGTGACACGGAGGCTTCACCCCTCCACTTT.

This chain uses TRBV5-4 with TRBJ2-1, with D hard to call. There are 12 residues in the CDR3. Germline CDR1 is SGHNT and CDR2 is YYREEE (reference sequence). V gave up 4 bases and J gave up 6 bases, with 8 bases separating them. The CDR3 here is CASSAVLNEQFF. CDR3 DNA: TGTGCCAGCAGCGCAGTCCTCAATGAGCAGTTCTTC.

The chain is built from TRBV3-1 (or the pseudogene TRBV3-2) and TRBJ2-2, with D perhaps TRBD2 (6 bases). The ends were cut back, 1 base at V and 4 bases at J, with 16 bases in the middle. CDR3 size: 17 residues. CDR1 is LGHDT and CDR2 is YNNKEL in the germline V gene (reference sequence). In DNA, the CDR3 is TGTGCCAGCAGCCAAGTCCTCCCAGGGAGGAGCACCGGGGAGCTGTTTTTT. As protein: CASSQVLPGRSTGELFF.

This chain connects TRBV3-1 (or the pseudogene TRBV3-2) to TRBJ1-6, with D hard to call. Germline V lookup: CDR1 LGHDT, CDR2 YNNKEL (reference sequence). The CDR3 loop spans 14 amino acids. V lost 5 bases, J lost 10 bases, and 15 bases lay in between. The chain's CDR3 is CASSDGGRESPLHF. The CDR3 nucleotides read TGTGCCAGCAGCGATGGCGGGAGGGAGTCACCCCTCCACTTT.

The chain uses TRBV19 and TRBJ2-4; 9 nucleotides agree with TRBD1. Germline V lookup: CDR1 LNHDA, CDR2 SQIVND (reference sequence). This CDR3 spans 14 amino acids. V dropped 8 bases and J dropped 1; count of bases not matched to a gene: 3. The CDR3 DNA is TGTGCCAGTTGGGACAGGGAGGCCAAAAACATTCAGTACTTC. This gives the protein CASWDREAKNIQYF.

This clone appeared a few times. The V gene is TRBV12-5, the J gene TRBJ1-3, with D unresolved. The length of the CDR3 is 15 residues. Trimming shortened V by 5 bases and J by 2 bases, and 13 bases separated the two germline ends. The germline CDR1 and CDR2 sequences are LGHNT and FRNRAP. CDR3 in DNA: TGTGCTAGTGGTCCTTACACGCCAGCTGGAAACACCATATATTTT. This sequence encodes CASGPYTPAGNTIYF.

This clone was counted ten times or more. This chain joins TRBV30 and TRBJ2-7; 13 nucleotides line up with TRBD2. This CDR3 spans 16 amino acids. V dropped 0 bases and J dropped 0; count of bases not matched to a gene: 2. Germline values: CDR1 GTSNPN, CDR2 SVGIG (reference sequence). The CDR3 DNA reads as TGTGCCTGGAGTGTAGGGACTAGCGGGATCTCCTACGAGCAGTACTTC. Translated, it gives CAWSVGTSGISYEQYF.